This T cell receptor (beta chain) was captured in a study of T cell responses to AZD1222 COVID-19 vaccine (dated by TCRdb to 2020 to 2023). Describing the broader study: A total of over 230 trial participants underwent TCR sequencing, of whom 207 had received two doses of AZD1222 and about 25 had received two doses of the MenACWY control vaccine. Trial participants were enrolled into age subgroups of 18-55, 56-69 and 70-plus years, which contained about 160, 30 and 59 TCR-sequenced participants, respectively.

The CDR3 regions of human TCRbeta chains were subjected to immunosequencing. The paper's processing steps were these. TCRs in the repertoires were compared against a reference library of SARS-CoV-2-specific TCRs that had been generated with the MIRA antigen-specificity platform. Breadth meant the fraction of unique TCRs that were SARS-CoV-2-associated, whereas depth meant the fraction of total T cells that were SARS-CoV-2-associated. Using the MIRA data, each spike-specific TCR was mapped to the spike region that the TCR reacts to and placed in a CD4 or CD8 class. Log10-transformed breadth and depth values were compared by one-way ANOVA with Sidak's multiple comparisons tests. In its TCRdb copy, this immuneACCESS table keeps in-frame sequences only and misses some clones. Where compared with another copy, unresolved V genes explain less than half of these, and the others have no known cause. That table furnishes V, J and clone size, whereas the DNA furnished D and trimming. This sample is represented by some 130,000 clones; over 80% of them were singletons. The ten largest clones take up 6% to 7.5% of the sample.

This specimen's time point label, per the study, means: about 28 days (+/-7) after the second vaccine dose. AZD1222 recipients whose second dose came at about 4 weeks and those whose second dose came at about 12 weeks were combined into one group, since spike-specific TCR depth and breadth did not differ between the two schedules. Vaccinee samples were obtained from the UK trials COV001 and COV002, which included a single-blind randomized controlled phase 2/3 trial of AZD1222 (ChAdOx1 nCoV-19) in healthy adults. For TCRbeta chain sequencing, PBMC samples were collected from trial participants at day 0 and at day 28 after the second dose. With respect to this clone: Its antigen is not yet known. No quality values exist for individual bases; no much larger clone is one base distant.

Results and caveats for the whole study, not just this receptor: The 56-69-year group was small, and its depth increase did not reach significance, likely because of low power. After two AZD1222 doses, both the breadth and the depth of spike-specific TCRs were significantly higher than at day 0 and than in MenACWY recipients. Conclusions about previously exposed vaccinees are limited, since just five or six AZD1222 recipients were seropositive for SARS-CoV-2 at baseline. Because no day 14 peak-response samples were available, repertoires were characterized only after the peak T cell response. The vaccine-associated CD4 TCRs covered the entire spike protein, and the dominant responses fell in regions 160-218 and 743-854. Most participants were white British and females outnumbered males, and the authors suggested that clonal diversity may have been underestimated. Reportedly, almost half of the unique spike-specific TCRs recognized epitopes lying outside the regions that are mutated in the B.1.351 and B.1.1.7 variants.

Sequences were derived from peripheral blood, sampled 28 days after the second AZD1222 dose. This TCR came from an adult who received the AZD1222 COVID-19 vaccine.

The nucleotides are TGTGCCAGCAGTTACTCGAGAAGGGGTGAGGTCGAGCAGTACTTC. It specifies CASSYSRRGEVEQYF. Recombination connected TRBV6-5 to TRBJ2-7, and TRBD1 may be the D gene, going by 5 matching bases. V gives up 0 bases and J gives up 6 bases, and the segment between their germline ends measures 15 bases. CDR3 length: 15 amino acids, cysteine to phenylalanine. Of all the DNA, just the CDR3 is kept, 45 bases in frame from base 1. The germline V gene sets CDR1 to MNHEY and CDR2 to SVGAGI.